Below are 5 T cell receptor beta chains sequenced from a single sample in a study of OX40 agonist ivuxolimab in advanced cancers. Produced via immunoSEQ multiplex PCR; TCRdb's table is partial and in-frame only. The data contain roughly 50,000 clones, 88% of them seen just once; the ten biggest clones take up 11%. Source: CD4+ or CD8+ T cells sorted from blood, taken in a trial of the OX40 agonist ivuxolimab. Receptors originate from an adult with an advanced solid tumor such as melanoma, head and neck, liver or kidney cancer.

The CDR3, as DNA: TGTGCCAGAAGCTTGGGACAGCTGGGTCAGCCCCAGCATTTT. Its protein is CARSLGQLGQPQHF. The rearrangement joins TRBV5-3 to TRBJ1-5, with D possibly TRBD1 on 5 matching bases. TRBV5-3 counts as an open reading frame of uncertain function. Trimming removed 0 bases at V and 6 bases at J, with 10 bases between. The CDR3 loop spans 14 amino acids.

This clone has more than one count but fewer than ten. The CDR3 spells CASRSEITEAFF. CDR3 coding DNA: TGTGCCAGTCGATCAGAAATCACTGAAGCTTTCTTT. The gene calls are TRBV19 and TRBJ1-1; D gene uncertain. The germline CDR1 and CDR2 sequences are LNHDA and SQIVND (reference sequence). The CDR3 loop spans 12 amino acids. Trimming cost V 8 bases and J 4 bases, with 11 bases left between them.

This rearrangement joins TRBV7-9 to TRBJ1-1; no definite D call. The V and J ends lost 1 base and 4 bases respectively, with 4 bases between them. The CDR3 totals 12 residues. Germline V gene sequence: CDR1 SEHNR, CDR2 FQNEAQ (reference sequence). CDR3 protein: CASSLEVTEAFF. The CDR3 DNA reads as TGTGCCAGCAGCTTAGAGGTCACTGAAGCTTTCTTT.

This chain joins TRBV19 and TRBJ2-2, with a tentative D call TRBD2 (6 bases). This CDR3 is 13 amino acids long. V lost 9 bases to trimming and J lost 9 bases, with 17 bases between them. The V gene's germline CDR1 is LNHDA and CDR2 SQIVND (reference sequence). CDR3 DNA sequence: TGTGCCAGAAAGACTAGAGTCCGCAGGGAGCTGTTTTTT. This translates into CARKTRVRRELFF.

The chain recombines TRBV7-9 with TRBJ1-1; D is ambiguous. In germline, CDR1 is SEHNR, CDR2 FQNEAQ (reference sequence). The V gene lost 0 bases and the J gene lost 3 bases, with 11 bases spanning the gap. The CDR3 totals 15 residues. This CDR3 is CASSLAREGDTEAFF. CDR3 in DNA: TGTGCCAGCAGCTTAGCAAGGGAGGGTGACACTGAAGCTTTCTTT.